This is a list of T cell receptor beta chains from one sample in a study of regulatory and conventional T cells in RAG deficiency. The assay was immunoSEQ multiplex PCR, and TCRdb's table has in-frame clones only and misses some. The sample lists 30,000 to 35,000 clones; 70% to 90% were seen once. These data also formed part of another study, on regulatory T cells.

The sequenced sample was CD8+ T cells sorted from blood. The receptors stem from a human donor in good health. Each CDR3 is given with its conserved first and last residue. The D gene is left open where the match is weak. Clone sizes are given selectively: once, few, many, or a class where the clone is expanded.

D gene	V gene	CDR3 length	J gene	clone size	CDR3 protein	CDR3 DNA
-	TRBV27	12	TRBJ2-2	-	CASSGNTGELFF	TGTGCCAGCAGTGGAAACACCGGGGAGCTGTTTTTT
-	TRBV19	12	TRBJ2-3	-	CASSIGTDTQYF	TGTGCCAGTAGTATCGGTACAGATACGCAGTATTTT
TRBD1	TRBV6-5	15	TRBJ2-1	-	CASSYSVAGGLEQFF	TGTGCCAGCAGTTACTCGGTGGCAGGGGGCCTAGAGCAGTTCTTC
-	TRBV7-9	13	TRBJ1-2	once	CASSLGGRYGYTF	TGTGCCAGCAGCTTAGGTGGGCGCTATGGCTACACCTTC
-	TRBV2	14	TRBJ1-1	-	CASRMDGTNTEAFF	TGTGCCAGCAGGATGGACGGTACTAACACTGAAGCTTTCTTT
-	TRBV30	12	TRBJ1-1	-	CAWRAGNTEAFF	TGTGCCTGGAGGGCGGGGAACACTGAAGCTTTCTTT
-	TRBV5-1	13	TRBJ1-5	-	CASSFGGGQPQHF	TGCGCCAGCAGCTTTGGGGGGGGGCAGCCCCAGCATTTT
TRBD2	TRBV27	14	TRBJ2-3	-	CASSPASAGYTQYF	TGTGCCAGCAGCCCCGCCTCAGCGGGGTACACGCAGTATTTT
TRBD2	TRBV12-5	16	TRBJ2-2	few	CASGWVAGVDTGELFF	TGTGCTAGTGGTTGGGTCGCGGGAGTCGACACCGGGGAGCTGTTTTTT
-	TRBV7-2	16	TRBJ2-7	-	CASSLVPGTGDYEQYF	TGTGCCAGCAGCTTAGTCCCTGGGACGGGGGACTACGAGCAGTACTTC
-	TRBV6-1	15	TRBJ1-5	once	CASSAYLTGNQPQHF	TGTGCCAGCAGTGCCTACTTGACAGGCAATCAGCCCCAGCATTTT
-	TRBV7-6	14	TRBJ1-5	once	CASSPGDSGQPQHF	TGTGCCAGCAGCCCAGGGGACTCGGGTCAGCCCCAGCATTTT
-	TRBV6-6	14	TRBJ1-2	-	CASSYSFDSYGYTF	TGTGCCAGCAGTTATTCATTCGACAGCTATGGCTACACCTTC
-	TRBV5-6	13	TRBJ2-7	-	CASSLNPSYEQYF	TGTGCCAGCAGCTTGAACCCCTCCTACGAGCAGTACTTC
TRBD1	TRBV27	13	TRBJ1-2	once	CASSLGQHYGYTF	TGTGCCAGCAGTTTGGGACAGCACTATGGCTACACCTTC
-	TRBV14	13	TRBJ2-1	-	CASSQYPRHEQFF	TGTGCCAGCAGCCAATACCCTCGGCATGAGCAGTTCTTC
TRBD1	TRBV28	17	TRBJ1-4	-	CASSVTGGAGMGEKLFF	TGTGCCAGCAGCGTCACAGGGGGCGCAGGCATGGGTGAAAAACTGTTTTTT
TRBD2	TRBV28	19	TRBJ2-5	-	CASSHGLAGEGRAEETQYF	TGTGCCAGCAGTCACGGACTAGCGGGGGAAGGGCGTGCAGAAGAGACCCAGTACTTC
TRBD2	TRBV5-1	15	TRBJ2-3	-	CASRPSGGYTDTQYF	TGCGCCAGCCGACCTAGCGGGGGGTACACAGATACGCAGTATTTT
-	TRBV7-5	12	TRBJ2-7	once	CARSLEGAEQYF	TGTGCCAGAAGCTTAGAAGGGGCCGAGCAGTACTTC
TRBD2	TRBV19	14	TRBJ2-7	-	CASSISGRAYEQYF	TGTGCCAGTAGCATCTCGGGGAGGGCCTACGAGCAGTACTTC
-	TRBV27	12	TRBJ2-1	-	CASSFQGGEQFF	TGTGCCAGCAGTTTCCAGGGCGGCGAGCAGTTCTTC
-	TRBV5-4	16	TRBJ1-3	-	CASSLDLSSSGNTIYF	TGTGCCAGCAGCTTGGATCTGAGTAGCTCTGGAAACACCATATATTTT
TRBD1	TRBV19	14	TRBJ1-1	-	CASLRQGSNTEAFF	TGTGCCAGTTTAAGACAGGGGTCGAACACTGAAGCTTTCTTT
TRBD1	TRBV28	17	TRBJ2-1	-	CASSLSLGQGANNEQFF	TGTGCCAGCAGTTTATCTTTAGGACAGGGGGCAAACAATGAGCAGTTCTTC
TRBD1	TRBV10-3	16	TRBJ1-1	-	CAISDPDRGRGTEAFF	TGTGCCATCAGTGACCCCGACAGGGGGCGAGGCACTGAAGCTTTCTTT
-	TRBV27	16	TRBJ1-2	-	CASSLSPGGRDYGYTF	TGTGCCAGCAGTTTATCGCCGGGGGGCAGAGACTATGGCTACACCTTC
-	TRBV5-4	13	TRBJ1-1	-	CASSGSSTLEAFF	TGTGCCAGCAGCGGGAGTTCTACCCTCGAAGCTTTCTTT
TRBD1	TRBV19	12	TRBJ1-2	-	CASGQVWNGYTF	TGTGCCAGTGGACAGGTATGGAATGGCTACACCTTC
-	TRBV5-5	14	TRBJ1-5	-	CASSLDLGDQPQHF	TGTGCCAGCAGCTTGGATCTTGGGGATCAGCCCCAGCATTTT
-	TRBV19	13	TRBJ2-7	-	CASSIVPLQKQYF	TGTGCCAGTAGTATAGTGCCCCTACAGAAGCAGTACTTC
TRBD2	TRBV5-6	17	TRBJ2-1	-	CASSPLGAGGAYNEQFF	TGTGCCAGCAGTCCTCTGGGGGCGGGGGGAGCCTACAATGAGCAGTTCTTC
-	TRBV7-9	14	TRBJ1-5	-	CASSPTAANQPQHF	TGTGCCAGCAGCCCTACCGCGGCTAATCAGCCCCAGCATTTT
TRBD2	TRBV30	14	TRBJ2-7	-	CAYEIAGAPYEQYF	TGTGCCTACGAAATAGCGGGAGCGCCCTACGAGCAGTACTTC
-	TRBV9	15	TRBJ2-3	-	CASSVAGVLGDTQYF	TGTGCCAGCAGCGTAGCGGGAGTCCTGGGAGATACGCAGTATTTT
TRBD2	TRBV9	17	TRBJ2-3	-	CASSVATSGGPVDTQYF	TGTGCCAGCAGCGTAGCCACTAGCGGGGGGCCGGTAGATACGCAGTATTTT
-	TRBV6-4	14	TRBJ1-1	once	CASSGPGAYTEAFF	TGTGCCAGCAGTGGTCCCGGAGCTTACACTGAAGCTTTCTTT
TRBD2	TRBV7-2	17	TRBJ2-1	-	CASSLTPLLADYNEQFF	TGTGCCAGCAGCTTGACCCCCCTGCTAGCGGATTACAATGAGCAGTTCTTC